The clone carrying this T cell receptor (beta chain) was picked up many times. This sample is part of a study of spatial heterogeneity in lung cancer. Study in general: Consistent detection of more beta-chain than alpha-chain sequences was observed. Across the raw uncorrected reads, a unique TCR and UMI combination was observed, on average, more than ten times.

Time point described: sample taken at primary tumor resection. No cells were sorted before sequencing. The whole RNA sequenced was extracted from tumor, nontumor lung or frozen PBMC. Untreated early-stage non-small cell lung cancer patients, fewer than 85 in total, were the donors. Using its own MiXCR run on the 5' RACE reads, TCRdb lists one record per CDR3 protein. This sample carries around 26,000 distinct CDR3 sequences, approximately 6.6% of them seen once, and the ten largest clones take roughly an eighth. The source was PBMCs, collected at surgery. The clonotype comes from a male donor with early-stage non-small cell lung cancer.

CDR3: CSASPLSGRAEAFF. The CDR3 nucleotides read TGCAGTGCTAGTCCCTTGTCGGGGAGGGCTGAAGCTTTCTTT. The chain employs TRBV20-1 and TRBJ1-1; D not resolved. Per the germline V gene, CDR1 is DFQATT and CDR2 is SNEGSKA (reference sequence). The CDR3 consists of 14 residues. V was shortened by 3 bases and J by 6 bases, with 17 bases between the two germline ends.